This paragraph covers one T cell receptor beta chain sequence. This CDR3 region has 13 residues. V dropped 0 bases and J dropped 6 bases, with 11 bases sitting between them. Germline V gene sequence: CDR1 GTSNPN, CDR2 SVGIG (reference sequence). Every subset had its genomic DNA shared out evenly among several immunoSEQ plates. Here immunoSEQ multiplex PCR was the method, and the copy in TCRdb shows in-frame clones only, minus some. The repertoire holds some 510,000 clones, with 75% to 85% as singletons. Each donor was a Caucasian adult residing in Nashville, Tennessee. These data come from a study of shared clonotypes between healthy human individuals.

The receptor's source is a woman between 35 and 50 years old in good health. Some clones in this sample may be carry-over from other donors' samples. The V and J genes are TRBV30 and TRBJ1-2; D ambiguous. Material for sequencing was PBMCs. CDR3 bases: TGTGCCTGGAGTGTACTAGTCACCAATGGCTACACCTTC. As protein: CAWSVLVTNGYTF.